This TCR beta chain was captured in a study of identical twins. TCRdb reanalysed the 5' RACE reads using MiXCR and keeps one entry per CDR3 protein. The data show about 700,000 distinct CDR3 sequences, 8% to 9% seen once. The data also belong to a second study, concerning yellow fever vaccine responses in identical twins.

This receptor was obtained from a woman under 30 in good health. The sequenced material came from PBMCs.

CDR3 coding DNA: TGTGCTAGTAGCTGGACCGGTGGCGGGAGGGGCCAAGAGACCCAGTACTTC. It codes for CASSWTGGGRGQETQYF. The V gene is TRBV12-5, the J gene TRBJ2-5; the match to TRBD2 covers 9 bases. This CDR3 is built from 17 residues. The V gene end was trimmed by 8 bases and the J gene end by 1 base; junction bases not matched to a gene: 14. Germline CDR1 is LGHNT and CDR2 is FRNRAP.